This T cell receptor (beta chain) was documented in a study of T cells after yellow fever vaccination (dated by TCRdb to about 2019). Study-level background: The SMART-Seq v4 Ultra Low Input RNA kit was used to prepare libraries from fractions with low cell numbers. Bulk TCR alpha and beta repertoires were sequenced longitudinally to track T-cell clones before and after primary and booster YFV17D yellow fever vaccination. Two healthy male donors, one aged 18 to 30 and one aged 30 to 39 years, were included in the cohort. Bulk PBMC replicates and cell subsets were isolated from blood drawn at multiple timepoints before and after both primary and secondary immunization.

On the study overall, not on this receptor specifically: Computational filtering was needed because FACS-sorted repertoires could contain abundant contaminating clonotypes from the bulk population. Only two donors were included in the study, so the extent to which the findings can be generalized is limited. A small share of clonotypes was detected in both CD4 and CD8 compartments, with the overlap likely arising from convergent recombination. Most clones expanded after primary vaccination (almost 97% of CD4 and roughly 91% of CD8) were re-detected after the booster, suggesting that broad memory maintenance occurred. The secondary T-cell response was found to be weaker but faster than the primary response, with a peak reached on day 5 rather than on day 15.

This clonotype occurred many times. No antigen is known for it. One base away there is no much larger clone; base qualities are not given. The meaning of the sample's treatment or condition label: live attenuated yellow fever vaccine strain. A standard Ficoll-Paque protocol was used to isolate PBMCs from peripheral blood. Dynabeads CD4 and CD8 positive selection kits were used to isolate CD4 and CD8 T-cell fractions. TriZol was used to extract RNA from bulk PBMCs, from CD4 and CD8 fractions, and from dextramer-positive and dextramer-negative fractions. V sheds 3 bases and J sheds 7 bases, leaving 15 bases between their ends. CDR1 and CDR2 were assigned from the germline V gene as SGHRS and YFSETQ. The CDR3 goes from the cysteine to the phenylalanine over 14 residues. The sequence is cut down to CDR3 DNA, 42 bases in frame from base 1. The run used an Illumina NovaSeq 6000. TCR cDNA was synthesized by 5'RACE template switching, which introduced a universal primer site and unique molecular identifiers. Priming of cDNA synthesis was performed from both the TCR alpha and TCR beta constant segments. Libraries were amplified in two PCR steps, with sample barcodes and sequencing adapters added in the second step. Libraries were sequenced on Illumina HiSeq 2500 (2x100 bp) or NovaSeq (2x150 bp). Concerning the study's data processing: MIGEC was used to demultiplex reads and collapse the reads into UMI consensus sequences, and MiXCR was used for V(D)J alignment. Vaccine-responding clonotypes were identified with edgeR using replicate PBMC samples, with FDR below 0.01 and a log2 fold change above 5 up to day 15 being required. CD4 or CD8 identity was assigned to each bulk clonotype according to whether the clonotype was present at higher abundance in the sequenced CD4 repertoire or the sequenced CD8 repertoire. In-frame beta chains were kept once TCRdb had trimmed the public reads at Q25 with fastp and called clones with MiXCR. Records with the same CDR3 protein are collapsed into one entry carrying the most frequent genes and DNA. Clone size and V and J calls follow TCRdb, not the original study. The sample records about 220,000 distinct CDR3 sequences, roughly 3.3% of which are singletons. The ten biggest clones cover 3.2% of the sample.

The chain uses TRBV5-1 and TRBJ2-3; the D gene cannot be resolved reliably. Specimen: CD4+ T cells sorted from PBMCs, collected 10 days after the yellow fever booster vaccination. The clonotype was recovered from a man in his late teens or twenties who received the YFV17D yellow fever vaccine. The DNA sequence is TGCGCCAGCAGCTCCGGGCAGGTGTCAAATACGCAGTATTTT. This encodes CASSSGQVSNTQYF.